This T cell receptor (beta chain) originates from a study of siplizumab effects on memory and regulatory T cells. Germline V gene sequence: CDR1 ENHRY, CDR2 SYGVKD. This CDR3 is built from 11 residues. Clones were sequenced by immunoSEQ multiplex PCR, and TCRdb holds only the in-frame ones, with some missing. The table lists roughly 100,000 clones, roughly 92% of them singletons. As to this clone: The junction and the germline gene differ at one end; a read error may be behind it.

Sequences were obtained from Tregs sorted from blood. This sequence was found in a human donor in good health. The V and J genes are TRBV10-3 and TRBJ1-2; 7 positions match TRBD1. As DNA, the CDR3 is TGTGCCATCAGTGAAGGGACAGCCTTCAGCTTC. Translating it yields CAISEGTAFSF.